Listed here are 5 T cell receptor beta chains from one sample, sequenced in a study of control samples from healthy donors and cancer patients. The data were produced by immunoSEQ multiplex PCR, yet TCRdb's version contains in-frame clones alone and is incomplete. The table includes some 87,000 clones, roughly 82% detected once. Material: PBMCs. The receptor source for this set is a man aged 60 to 75 with head and neck cancer.

The genes are TRBV27 and TRBJ2-2; D remains unclear. The germline gives CDR1 MNHEY, CDR2 SMNVEV (reference sequence). The CDR3 is 13 residues long. V dropped 6 bases and J dropped 2 bases, with 7 bases sitting between them. CDR3 residues: CASRLGNTGELFF. CDR3 in DNA: TGTGCCAGCAGACTGGGAAACACCGGGGAGCTGTTTTTT.

The chain recombines TRBV9 with TRBJ1-5, with TRBD1 as a possible D gene (6 bases). CDR1 and CDR2 from the germline V gene are SGDLS and YYNGEE. The CDR3 extends over 15 amino acids. V dropped 0 bases and J dropped 3 bases, with 10 bases sitting between them. The CDR3 DNA follows: TGTGCCAGCAGCGTAGGTGGACAGTTCAATCAGCCCCAGCATTTT. Protein product: CASSVGGQFNQPQHF.

The CDR3 region has the DNA TGTGCCAGCAGCATTAGCGGGAGGGCCGGGGAGACCCAGTACTTC. This sequence encodes CASSISGRAGETQYF. This rearrangement joins TRBV5-4 to TRBJ2-5; 11 bases fit TRBD2. The CDR3 length is 15 residues. Germline V CDR1 and CDR2: SGHNT, YYREEE (reference sequence). J was trimmed by 5 bases and V by 4 bases; bases with no gene match: 7.

This clone was recorded once. The gene calls are TRBV6-2 or TRBV6-3 and TRBJ1-1; the D is unclear. This CDR3 comprises 15 residues. V lost 0 bases to trimming and J lost 8 bases, with 16 bases between them. Germline V gene data show CDR1 as MNHEY and CDR2 as SVGEGT. DNA of the CDR3: TGTGCCAGCAGTTACTCGAGGGCCCTGTGGTCGGAAGCTTTCTTT. The encoded protein is CASSYSRALWSEAFF.

The CDR3 is CASRPEGGELFF. DNA for the CDR3: TGTGCCAGCAGGCCTGAGGGCGGGGAGCTGTTTTTT. The J gene is TRBJ2-2, the V gene TRBV7-2; weak D call: TRBD2 (5 bases). The V and J ends lost 6 bases and 7 bases respectively, with 9 bases between them. Germline V lookup: CDR1 SGHTA, CDR2 FQGNSA. The CDR3 length is 12 residues.